This T cell receptor beta chain is from a study of blood T cells in healthy people across ages (dated by TCRdb to 2014 to 2015). Some background on the complete study: In model experiments, roughly one uniquely barcoded TCR beta cDNA molecule per two T cells was captured by template switching. The study measured age-related changes in TCR beta repertoire diversity using deep sequencing normalized with unique cDNA molecular identifiers. The donors were divided into four age groups: young (average approximately 15 years), middle-aged (around 41), aged (approximately 62) and long-lived (about 80). Using the same blood draw, the study looked at two additional independent replicas of 1 million unique cDNA reads for two donors, one aged 18 to 30 and the other aged 80 or older.

Taken from the germline V gene, the CDR1 and CDR2 loops are SGHTA and FQGNSA. At the junction V is shortened by 5 bases and J by 7 bases, with 9 bases in between. CDR3 length: 12 amino acids, cysteine to phenylalanine. Only CDR3 DNA is held: 36 bases, read in frame from base 1. The library was made by 5' RACE. Data came from an Illumina HiSeq 2500. A second 7 to 11 cycle PCR used a sample-barcoded 5' primer and a J-beta primer mix. A template-switch 5' adaptor carrying 12 random nucleotides introduced a unique molecular identifier onto each TCR beta cDNA molecule. Each sample yielded at least 3 million CDR3-containing paired-end reads. First-strand cDNA was synthesized from all RNA with the Mint cDNA synthesis kit, primed by a TRBC-specific oligonucleotide. Following uracil-DNA glycosylase treatment, all cDNA underwent a first 18-cycle PCR with the universal primers M1SS and BC2_uni_R. The authors' pipeline ran thus. Each sample was normalized by randomly selecting 1 million high-quality reads, each carrying a distinct molecular identifier. Instead of being binned into consensus sequences, reads that shared molecular identifiers were thrown out. MiTCR, set to a Q25 quality threshold and the strictest error-elimination algorithm, was used for CDR3 identification, clonotype clustering and error correction. Lower-bound total TCR beta diversity was estimated with a nonparametric unseen species model using Euler transformation. Clones were called with MiXCR by TCRdb after fastp trimmed the public reads at Q25, and only in-frame beta chains were retained. Every CDR3 protein is listed once, alongside the most common genes and DNA of its rows. It is TCRdb's table, rather than the study itself, that gives the V and J calls and clone size. In this sample the table shows fewer than 600,000 distinct CDR3 sequences, around 27% of which occur a single time. In total, the top ten clones hold 3% to 4% of the sample.

For this clonotype: Its antigen is currently not known. Base qualities were left out, and no much larger clone turns up one base away.

The donors were 40 or so Caucasian individuals from Russia, aged 6 to 90 years, who were systemically healthy. Each donor gave 8 to 10 milliliters of peripheral blood, drawn into EDTA-treated Vacutainer tubes. Ficoll-Paque density-gradient centrifugation was used to isolate PBMCs, with at least 6 million obtained per sample. Total RNA was extracted from PBMCs with Trizol reagent, with at least 6 micrograms obtained per sample. The percentages of naive CD45RAhigh/CD27high T cells were determined by flow cytometry on a PBMC aliquot from every donor. General findings and caveats noted by the study authors: Observed TCR beta diversity per million T cells fell roughly linearly with age, and a significant reduction was already apparent by age roughly 40. A strong correlation was found between observed TCR beta diversity and the percentage of naive T cells measured by flow cytometry. Bulk unsorted PBMC profiling prevented conclusive comparison of naive and antigen-experienced compartments. Estimates of total diversity from one million sequenced T cells were regarded as lower bounds and underestimates. Because donor CMV infection status was unknown, age-related changes in expanded clonotypes were potentially confounded. Compared with the aged group, the long-lived group had more naive CD4+ T cells, fewer expanded clones and increased TCR diversity, a pattern suggesting age selection.

The sample also formed part of further work on T cells of mothers and their children. In that second paper, the authors write: The donors were nine systemically healthy Caucasian individuals, made up of three mothers and their six children. cDNA synthesis used all of the extracted RNA, with approximately 1.4 ug of RNA in each 15 ul reaction. In the second PCR, sample barcodes and 2-4 random nucleotides were introduced via the M1S primer. Over 8.5 million TCR beta CDR3 reads were obtained for each mother, and some 3.1 million reads were obtained for each child. TCR recombination output is similarly shaped by thymic selection in related and unrelated pairs, with a minor effect exerted by inherited differences. Normalized repertoire overlap was always found to be slightly, but never significantly, higher in related mother-child pairs than in unrelated mother-child pairs. No persistent microchimeric T cell clones were detected, at a sensitivity of around 97 clones per million clonotypes. The study used deep NGS to compare TCR beta repertoires of mothers and children, seeking features distinguishing related mother-child pairs from unrelated individuals. The mean age was roughly 36 +/- 4 years for the mothers and around 11 +/- 4 years for the children. After adapter ligation with NEBNext reagents, the libraries were sequenced on Illumina HiSeq 2000 with 100+100 nt paired-end reads. To prevent cross-contamination, the mother and child libraries were prepared a month apart and were sequenced in separate runs. Between roughly 500,000 and 2,300,000 distinct TCR beta clonotypes were identified per donor. Naive TCR beta clonotypes were estimated from low-frequency clonotypes matched to each donor's FACS-determined naive share, without sorting.

Sequenced: blood. The origin of this receptor is a boy aged 2 to 10 in good health. The chain is assembled from TRBV7-2 and TRBJ1-5, with no D gene named confidently. The bases read TGTGCCAGCAGCAGGACTGCCCAGCCCCAGCATTTT. Its coded protein is CASSRTAQPQHF.